The rows below give T cell receptor beta chains drawn from one sample of a study of lymphopenia after photon versus proton radiotherapy. Some clones are missing from TCRdb's copy, which holds only in-frame ones; the method was immunoSEQ multiplex PCR. The data hold around 7,500 clones, with approximately 86% observed a single time. The input for sequencing was peripheral blood, taken from a patient treated with photon-based radiotherapy. All receptors come from an older woman with pancreatic cancer. The CDR3 runs from the conserved cysteine through the conserved F or W. A D gene is named only where the DNA matches it firmly. Clone size is shown for a subset of rows, as once, few, many or a class of expanded clone.

>TRBJ1-2|NA|NA|13|TRBV10-3
TGTGCCATCAAAGGACCAACTAACTATGGCTACACCTTC
CAIKGPTNYGYTF
>TRBJ2-5|NA|NA|16|TRBV6-6
TGTGCCAGCACCAAGGAAGGGGTACTTAGCCAAGAGACCCAGTACTTC
CASTKEGVLSQETQYF
>TRBJ2-1|NA|TRBD1|15|TRBV28
TGTGCCAGCACTACCGGGACAGGGGTCTACAATGAGCAGTTCTTC
CASTTGTGVYNEQFF
>TRBJ2-2|NA|TRBD2|19|TRBV4-1
TGCGCCAGCAGCCATCTCACCGGGACTAGCGGGCAGAACACCGGGGAGCTGTTTTTT
CASSHLTGTSGQNTGELFF
>TRBJ1-1|NA|NA|12|TRBV19
TGTGCCAGTAGTAACCGCGCAGGGAATGCTTTCTTT
CASSNRAGNAFF
>TRBJ2-7|NA|NA|12|TRBV13
TGTGCCAGCAGCCTTAAGGGAGGCGAGCAGTACTTC
CASSLKGGEQYF
>TRBJ2-6|NA|NA|18|TRBV7-2
TGTGCCAGCAGCGCCCGGGGTGCGGGGGCGGATGGGGCCAACGTCCTGACTTTC
CASSARGAGADGANVLTF
>TRBJ2-6|NA|TRBD1|15|TRBV15
TGTGCCACAGGACAGGGGGGGCCTGGGGCCAACGTCCTGACTTTC
CATGQGGPGANVLTF
>TRBJ2-3|NA|TRBD2|15|TRBV5-4
TGTGCCAGTCGCGACCTGGGGGGGGTAGAAGATACGCAGTATTTT
CASRDLGGVEDTQYF
>TRBJ2-5|once|NA|13|TRBV19
TGTGCCAGTAGTATAAACCGCGGGGAGACCCAGTACTTC
CASSINRGETQYF
>TRBJ1-2|NA|NA|16|TRBV30
TGTGCCTGGAGTCCCCTTAACAACAGAAAAGAGGGTGGCTACACCTTC
CAWSPLNNRKEGGYTF
>TRBJ1-5|few|NA|16|TRBV7-2
TGTGCCAGCAGCTTAGGGTTAGAGAGGGGAGAACAGCCCCAGCATTTT
CASSLGLERGEQPQHF
>TRBJ2-2|NA|NA|11|TRBV27
TGTGCCAGCAGTTTGACTGGGGAGCTGTTTTTT
CASSLTGELFF
>TRBJ2-1|NA|TRBD1|16|TRBV28
TGTGCCAGCAGTTTAGTCTCGGGACAGGACTACAATGAGCAGTTCTTC
CASSLVSGQDYNEQFF
>TRBJ2-5|NA|NA|11|TRBV5-6
TGTGCCAGCAGCTCCCAAGAGACCCAGTACTTC
CASSSQETQYF
>TRBJ2-7|NA|NA|15|TRBV6-1
TGTGCCAGCAAGTGGAACAGGGACCGCTCCTACGAGCAGTACTTC
CASKWNRDRSYEQYF
>TRBJ2-1|NA|TRBD1|15|TRBV13
TGTGCCAGCAACATGGGGACAGGGTTCAACAATGAGCAGTTCTTC
CASNMGTGFNNEQFF
>TRBJ2-1|NA|NA|15|TRBV30
TGTGCCTGGAGTTCGGAGGGAGCAAGCTACAATGAGCAGTTCTTC
CAWSSEGASYNEQFF
>TRBJ1-5|NA|NA|13|TRBV6-5
TGTGCCAGCGGGAAGTTCGGCAATCAGCCCCAGCATTTT
CASGKFGNQPQHF
>TRBJ2-7|once|NA|16|TRBV10-3
TGTGCCATCAGTGAGTCCTTCGACGGCTCCTCGGGGGAGCAGTACTTC
CAISESFDGSSGEQYF
>TRBJ2-2|NA|NA|15|TRBV10-3
TGTGCCATGAACAACCACGGAGGGCTCACCGGGGAGCTGTTTTTT
CAMNNHGGLTGELFF
>TRBJ1-1|few|NA|14|TRBV2
TGTGCCACAAAACCGGGACCCGGGCTGACTGAAGCTTTCTTT
CATKPGPGLTEAFF
>TRBJ2-4|NA|NA|16|TRBV28
TGTGCCAGCAGTTTATACGGGGGCGGGGGCAAAAACATTCAGTACTTC
CASSLYGGGGKNIQYF
>TRBJ2-7|NA|NA|13|TRBV28
TGTGCCAGCAGTTTCCTGAAGCCCTACGAGCAGTACTTC
CASSFLKPYEQYF
>TRBJ2-7|NA|TRBD1|15|TRBV13
TGTGCCAGCAGCTCCCGGACAGGGTTCTCCTACGAGCAGTACTTC
CASSSRTGFSYEQYF
>TRBJ2-5|once|TRBD1|14|TRBV18
TGTGCCAGCTCACTTGGGACAGGACAAGAGACCCAGTACTTC
CASSLGTGQETQYF
>TRBJ1-4|NA|TRBD1|17|TRBV5-6
TGTGCCAGCAGCTTGGGACAGGGGATTTCAACTAATGAAAAACTGTTTTTT
CASSLGQGISTNEKLFF
>TRBJ1-1|NA|TRBD1|14|TRBV5-1
TGCGCCAGCAGCAGACAGGGGGCGAACACTGAAGCTTTCTTT
CASSRQGANTEAFF
>TRBJ2-1|NA|TRBD2|17|TRBV11-2
TGTGCCAGCAGCTCTCCTAGCGGGAGGGTTAGTTACAATGAGCAGTTCTTC
CASSSPSGRVSYNEQFF
>TRBJ2-2|NA|NA|13|TRBV7-2
TGTGCCAGCAGCTTGACCGGGACAGGGGAGCTGTTTTTT
CASSLTGTGELFF
>TRBJ1-2|NA|NA|15|TRBV6-5
TGTGCCAGCAGTTGGTTCGGCGCGGCGGACTATGGCTACACCTTC
CASSWFGAADYGYTF
>TRBJ2-3|NA|NA|12|TRBV11-3
TGTGCCAGCAGCATTGACCGGGATACGCAGTATTTT
CASSIDRDTQYF
>TRBJ1-2|NA|NA|12|TRBV10-3
TGTGCCATCAGTTCTGGGGTCTATGGCTACACCTTC
CAISSGVYGYTF
>TRBJ2-1|NA|NA|14|TRBV5-4
TGTGCCAGCAGCTTAGGGGACTCCTACAATGAGCAGTTCTTC
CASSLGDSYNEQFF
>TRBJ2-5|NA|TRBD2|17|TRBV19
TGTGCCAGTAGTATAGTTAATAGCGGGAGGGTTGGGGAGACCCAGTACTTC
CASSIVNSGRVGETQYF
>TRBJ2-1|NA|TRBD2|15|TRBV7-9
TGTGCCAGCAGCCCGCCGGGCGGGAGTGGCTATGAGCAGTTCTTC
CASSPPGGSGYEQFF
>TRBJ2-5|NA|NA|15|TRBV6-5
TGTGCCAGCAGTTACTCGGGTCAGGGTTTACAGACCCAGTACTTC
CASSYSGQGLQTQYF
>TRBJ2-7|once|NA|13|TRBV5-1
TGCGCCAGCAGCTTGTCCTGGACCTACGAGCAGTACTTC
CASSLSWTYEQYF
>TRBJ2-7|NA|NA|14|TRBV7-8
TGTGCCAGCAGCTCCGGGACGAATACCTACGAGCAGTACTTC
CASSSGTNTYEQYF
>TRBJ2-5|NA|NA|11|TRBV20-1
TGCAGTGCTAGACTCCAGGAGACCCAGTACTTC
CSARLQETQYF
>TRBJ2-2|NA|TRBD1|18|TRBV28
TGTGCCAGCAGTTTATACCCCACAGGGGGCGCGGACACCGGGGAGCTGTTTTTT
CASSLYPTGGADTGELFF
>TRBJ1-4|NA|NA|14|TRBV2
TGTGCCAGCAGTGTGGTCGGTTTAAATGAAAAACTGTTTTTT
CASSVVGLNEKLFF
>TRBJ1-1|NA|TRBD1|15|TRBV11-2
TGTGCCAGCAGCTCTAAGACAGGGGGACTCACTGAAGCTTTCTTT
CASSSKTGGLTEAFF
>TRBJ1-2|once|NA|13|TRBV7-8
TGTGCCAGCAGCTCCTCGTCGGGTTATGGCTACACCTTC
CASSSSSGYGYTF
>TRBJ2-2|NA|TRBD2|13|TRBV6-5
TGTGCCAGCAGCCGCGGGAGAGCCGGGGAGCTGTTTTTT
CASSRGRAGELFF
>TRBJ2-1|NA|NA|15|TRBV27
TGTGCCAGCACCCGAGGGGGGACAAGCTACAATGAGCAGTTCTTC
CASTRGGTSYNEQFF
>TRBJ1-3|NA|NA|14|TRBV5-4
TGTGCCAGCAGCTTTATGGACTCTGGAAACACCATATATTTT
CASSFMDSGNTIYF
>TRBJ2-7|NA|NA|16|TRBV21-1
TGTGCCAGCACTGGAAAAGGAGACAGCACAGCCTACGAGCAGTACTTC
CASTGKGDSTAYEQYF
>TRBJ2-7|NA|NA|13|TRBV28
TGTGCCAGCAGCCGGCAGGGCCCCTACGAGCAGTACTTC
CASSRQGPYEQYF
>TRBJ1-6|NA|NA|16|TRBV4-2
TGTGCCAGCAGCCAAGATCGCCAGAACTATAATTCACCCCTCCACTTT
CASSQDRQNYNSPLHF
>TRBJ2-7|NA|NA|12|TRBV29-1
TGCAGCGTTTCTGAGACCGGTTGGGAGCAGTACTTC
CSVSETGWEQYF
>TRBJ2-2|NA|TRBD2|15|TRBV5-1
TGCGCCAGCCGCGGACTAGCGGAGAACACCGGGGAGCTGTTTTTT
CASRGLAENTGELFF
>TRBJ2-3|NA|NA|11|TRBV11-3
TGTGCCAGCAGCGCAGGGGATACGCAGTATTTT
CASSAGDTQYF
>TRBJ2-7|NA|TRBD2|18|TRBV9
TGTGCCAGCAGCGTAGGAGAACTAGCGGGAAGATCTTCCTACGAGCAGTACTTC
CASSVGELAGRSSYEQYF
>TRBJ2-7|few|TRBD1|12|TRBV6-5
TGTGCCAGCAGTGAAACAGGGGAAGAGCAGTACTTC
CASSETGEEQYF